The rows below give T cell receptor beta chains drawn from one sample of a study of blood T cell repertoires in COVID-19. Measured with immunoSEQ multiplex PCR; TCRdb has only the in-frame clones, and not every one. The sample lists around 250,000 clones, about 83% occurring once. The sequenced material came from peripheral blood. These receptors came from a woman between 35 and 50 years old who had recovered from COVID-19. CDR3s include the opening cysteine and the closing phenylalanine or tryptophan. The order of the fields is V gene, J gene, clone size, D gene, CDR3 protein, CDR3 DNA. A D gene is named only where the DNA matches it firmly. Not every row has a clone size; where given, it reads once, few, many or a size class.

V gene: TRBV28
J gene: TRBJ1-6
clone size: NA
D gene: NA
CDR3 protein: CASTPGGGSYNSPLHF
CDR3 DNA: TGTGCCAGCACTCCGGGGGGAGGGTCCTATAATTCACCCCTCCACTTT

V gene: TRBV6-1
J gene: TRBJ1-1
clone size: NA
D gene: NA
CDR3 protein: CASSEVYSGLTNTEAFF
CDR3 DNA: TGTGCCAGCAGTGAAGTATACTCGGGACTCACGAACACTGAAGCTTTCTTT

V gene: TRBV28
J gene: TRBJ1-2
clone size: NA
D gene: NA
CDR3 protein: CASSTRSGTYYGYTF
CDR3 DNA: TGTGCCAGCAGTACCAGGTCCGGGACATACTATGGCTACACCTTC

V gene: TRBV3-1/TRBV3-2
J gene: TRBJ1-3
clone size: NA
D gene: NA
CDR3 protein: CASSQAGRLYSGNTIYF
CDR3 DNA: TGTGCCAGCAGCCAGGCAGGGAGGCTTTACTCTGGAAACACCATATATTTT

V gene: TRBV6-1
J gene: TRBJ1-3
clone size: NA
D gene: NA
CDR3 protein: CASSERVTGGNTIYF
CDR3 DNA: TGTGCCAGCAGTGAGAGGGTAACTGGTGGAAACACCATATATTTT

V gene: TRBV13
J gene: TRBJ2-6
clone size: NA
D gene: NA
CDR3 protein: CASGLFNSGANVLTF
CDR3 DNA: TGTGCCAGCGGACTTTTTAATTCTGGGGCCAACGTCCTGACTTTC

V gene: TRBV6-5
J gene: TRBJ2-1
clone size: NA
D gene: NA
CDR3 protein: CASGAAYYNEQFF
CDR3 DNA: TGTGCCAGCGGGGCAGCCTACTACAATGAGCAGTTCTTC

V gene: TRBV19
J gene: TRBJ1-1
clone size: NA
D gene: TRBD1
CDR3 protein: CASSIDRTGPHEAFF
CDR3 DNA: TGTGCCAGTAGTATAGACCGGACAGGGCCCCATGAAGCTTTCTTT

V gene: TRBV7-8
J gene: TRBJ2-1
clone size: NA
D gene: NA
CDR3 protein: CASSLVGGSYNEQFF
CDR3 DNA: TGTGCCAGCAGCCTTGTGGGGGGATCCTACAATGAGCAGTTCTTC

V gene: TRBV28
J gene: TRBJ1-5
clone size: NA
D gene: NA
CDR3 protein: CASSAGGLLTNQPQHF
CDR3 DNA: TGTGCCAGCAGCGCCGGTGGGCTGCTAACGAATCAGCCCCAGCATTTT

V gene: TRBV5-4
J gene: TRBJ1-6
clone size: NA
D gene: NA
CDR3 protein: CASSPGQLNSPLHF
CDR3 DNA: TGTGCCAGCAGCCCGGGACAACTTAATTCACCCCTCCACTTT

V gene: TRBV7-6
J gene: TRBJ2-1
clone size: NA
D gene: TRBD2
CDR3 protein: CASSLVGTSAYEQFF
CDR3 DNA: TGTGCCAGCAGCTTGGTCGGGACTAGCGCCTATGAGCAGTTCTTC

V gene: TRBV5-1
J gene: TRBJ2-1
clone size: once
D gene: TRBD1
CDR3 protein: CASSLQGTGENEQFF
CDR3 DNA: TGCGCCAGCAGCTTGCAAGGTACAGGGGAAAATGAGCAGTTCTTC

V gene: TRBV10-3
J gene: TRBJ1-4
clone size: NA
D gene: NA
CDR3 protein: CAISESTARKLFF
CDR3 DNA: TGTGCCATCAGTGAGTCCACAGCCCGAAAACTGTTTTTT

V gene: TRBV4-2
J gene: TRBJ2-3
clone size: NA
D gene: NA
CDR3 protein: CASSQQAASTDTQYF
CDR3 DNA: TGTGCCAGCAGCCAACAGGCCGCTAGCACAGATACGCAGTATTTT

V gene: TRBV24-1
J gene: TRBJ2-3
clone size: NA
D gene: TRBD2
CDR3 protein: CATSDLLRGGGDTQYF
CDR3 DNA: TGTGCCACCAGTGATTTGTTGCGGGGGGGCGGAGATACGCAGTATTTT

V gene: TRBV9
J gene: TRBJ2-5
clone size: NA
D gene: TRBD2
CDR3 protein: CASSVAASGVQETQYF
CDR3 DNA: TGTGCCAGCAGCGTAGCGGCTAGCGGGGTCCAAGAGACCCAGTACTTC

V gene: TRBV10-3
J gene: TRBJ2-7
clone size: NA
D gene: NA
CDR3 protein: CAISESQGPYEQYF
CDR3 DNA: TGTGCCATCAGTGAGTCACAGGGCCCCTACGAGCAGTACTTC

V gene: TRBV27
J gene: TRBJ2-2
clone size: NA
D gene: NA
CDR3 protein: CASRWGRNTGELFF
CDR3 DNA: TGTGCCAGCAGATGGGGCCGGAACACCGGGGAGCTGTTTTTT

V gene: TRBV6-5
J gene: TRBJ2-1
clone size: NA
D gene: TRBD1
CDR3 protein: CASSYYGQGAVNEQFF
CDR3 DNA: TGTGCCAGCAGTTACTACGGACAGGGGGCGGTAAATGAGCAGTTCTTC

V gene: TRBV28
J gene: TRBJ2-1
clone size: NA
D gene: NA
CDR3 protein: CASSSSGFSYNEQFF
CDR3 DNA: TGTGCCAGCAGCTCGAGCGGGTTCTCCTACAATGAGCAGTTCTTC

V gene: TRBV28
J gene: TRBJ1-5
clone size: once
D gene: NA
CDR3 protein: CASCGDGNQPQHF
CDR3 DNA: TGTGCCAGTTGCGGGGATGGCAATCAGCCCCAGCATTTT

V gene: TRBV5-1
J gene: TRBJ2-1
clone size: NA
D gene: TRBD2
CDR3 protein: CASSPSGGAYNEQFF
CDR3 DNA: TGCGCCAGCAGCCCTAGCGGGGGAGCCTACAATGAGCAGTTCTTC